This T cell receptor beta chain was found in a study of shared clonotypes between healthy human individuals. The study ran the assay at deep level. Once extracted for a subset, genomic DNA was divided evenly among several immunoSEQ plates. The repertoire was sequenced with immunoSEQ multiplex PCR; TCRdb's copy has only in-frame clones and lacks some. The sample lists about 1,800,000 clones, approximately 94% seen once, with 0.95% to 1.5% in the top ten. Germline lookup yields CDR1 SGHVS and CDR2 FNYEAQ. The trim removed 5 bases at V and 3 bases at J, leaving 3 bases unmatched. The CDR3 sequence is 13 residues long. Naive-designated CD8 cells lacked CD45RO, were positively enriched for CCR7, and omitted terminally differentiated effector memory CD45RA+ cells. As to this clone: What it recognizes is unknown.

General study points: Larger estimated richness was generally seen in naive subsets than in memory subsets. Lower generation probabilities were found for non-shared clonotypes than for those shared by all four donors.

This sequence was found in a man aged 18 to 29 in good health. Sample: naive CD8+ T cells sorted from blood. This chain links TRBV7-6 with TRBJ2-5; 7 nucleotides match TRBD1. The DNA for the CDR3 is TGTGCCAGCAGCCGGGACAGTGAAGAGACCCAGTACTTC. This codes for CASSRDSEETQYF.